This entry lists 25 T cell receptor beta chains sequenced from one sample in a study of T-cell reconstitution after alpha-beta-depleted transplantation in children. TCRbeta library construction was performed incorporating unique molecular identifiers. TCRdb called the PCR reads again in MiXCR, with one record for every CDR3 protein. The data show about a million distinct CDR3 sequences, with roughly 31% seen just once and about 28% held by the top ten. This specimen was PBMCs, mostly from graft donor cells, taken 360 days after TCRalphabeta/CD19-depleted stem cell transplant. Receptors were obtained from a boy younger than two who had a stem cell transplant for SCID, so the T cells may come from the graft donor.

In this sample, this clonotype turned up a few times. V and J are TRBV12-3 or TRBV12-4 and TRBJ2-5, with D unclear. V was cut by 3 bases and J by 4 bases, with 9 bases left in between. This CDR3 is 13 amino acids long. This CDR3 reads CASSFGWGETQYF. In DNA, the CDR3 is TGTGCCAGCAGTTTTGGTTGGGGAGAGACCCAGTACTTC.

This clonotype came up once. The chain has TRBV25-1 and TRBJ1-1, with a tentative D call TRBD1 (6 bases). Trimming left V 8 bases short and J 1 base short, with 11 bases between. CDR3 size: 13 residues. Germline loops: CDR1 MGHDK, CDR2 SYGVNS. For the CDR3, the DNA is TGTGCCAGCGCTCGGACAGAGAACACTGAAGCTTTCTTT. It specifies CASARTENTEAFF.

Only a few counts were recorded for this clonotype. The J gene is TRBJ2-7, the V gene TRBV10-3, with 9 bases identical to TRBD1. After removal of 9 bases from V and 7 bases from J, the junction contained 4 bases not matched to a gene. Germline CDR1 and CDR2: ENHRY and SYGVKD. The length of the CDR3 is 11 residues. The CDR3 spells CAMGQGREQYF. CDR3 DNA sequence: TGTGCCATGGGACAGGGTCGGGAGCAGTACTTC.

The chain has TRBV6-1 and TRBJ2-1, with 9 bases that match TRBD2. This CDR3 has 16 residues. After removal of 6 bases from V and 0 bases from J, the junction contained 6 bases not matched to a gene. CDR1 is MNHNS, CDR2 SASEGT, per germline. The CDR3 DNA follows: TGTGCCAGCAGAGGCGGGGGGGGCCGCTCCTACAATGAGCAGTTCTTC. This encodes CASRGGGGRSYNEQFF.

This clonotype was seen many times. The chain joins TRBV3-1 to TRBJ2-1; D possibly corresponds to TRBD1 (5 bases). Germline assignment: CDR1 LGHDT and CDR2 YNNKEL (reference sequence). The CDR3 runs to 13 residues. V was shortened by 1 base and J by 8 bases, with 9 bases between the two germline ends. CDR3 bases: TGTGCCAGCAGCCAAGGGGGCCTCGATGAGCAGTTCTTC. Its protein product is CASSQGGLDEQFF.

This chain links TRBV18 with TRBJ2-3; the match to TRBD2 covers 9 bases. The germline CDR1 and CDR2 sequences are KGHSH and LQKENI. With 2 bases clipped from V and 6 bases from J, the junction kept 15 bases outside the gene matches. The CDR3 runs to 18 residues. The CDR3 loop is CASSPGLSGGGASDTQYF. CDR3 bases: TGTGCCAGCTCACCAGGCCTAAGCGGCGGGGGGGCCTCGGATACGCAGTATTTT.

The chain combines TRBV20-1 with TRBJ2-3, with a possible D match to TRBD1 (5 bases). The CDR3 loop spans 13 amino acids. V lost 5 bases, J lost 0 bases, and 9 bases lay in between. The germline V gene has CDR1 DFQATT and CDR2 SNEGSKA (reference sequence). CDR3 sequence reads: CSAEQGSTDTQYF. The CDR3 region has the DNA TGCAGTGCTGAGCAGGGTAGCACAGATACGCAGTATTTT.

In nucleotides, the CDR3 is TGCGCCAGCAGCTTGTGGGGGGGGCGTTACACTGAAGCTTTCTTT. Translated, it gives CASSLWGGRYTEAFF. The V call is TRBV5-1, the J call TRBJ1-1; D is perhaps TRBD1 (6 bases). The germline gives CDR1 SGHRS, CDR2 YFSETQ. The CDR3 extends over 15 amino acids. V was pared by 1 base and J by 3 bases, with 13 bases between.

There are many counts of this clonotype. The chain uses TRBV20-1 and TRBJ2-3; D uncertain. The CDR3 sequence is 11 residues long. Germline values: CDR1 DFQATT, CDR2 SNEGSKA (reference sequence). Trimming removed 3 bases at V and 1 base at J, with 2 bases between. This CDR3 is CSARGTDTQYF. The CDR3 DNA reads TGCAGTGCTAGGGGCACAGATACGCAGTATTTT.

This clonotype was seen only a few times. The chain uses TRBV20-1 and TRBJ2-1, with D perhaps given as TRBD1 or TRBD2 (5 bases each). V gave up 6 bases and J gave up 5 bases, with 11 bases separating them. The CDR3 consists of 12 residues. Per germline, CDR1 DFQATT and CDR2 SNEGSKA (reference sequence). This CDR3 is CSARDPNNEQFF. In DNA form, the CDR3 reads TGCAGTGCCCGGGACCCTAACAATGAGCAGTTCTTC.

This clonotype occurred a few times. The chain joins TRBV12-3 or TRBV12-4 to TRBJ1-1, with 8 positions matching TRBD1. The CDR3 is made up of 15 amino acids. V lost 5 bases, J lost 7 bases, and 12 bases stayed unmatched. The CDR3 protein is CASSPYGPGGGEAFF. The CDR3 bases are TGTGCCAGCAGTCCTTACGGCCCAGGGGGCGGTGAAGCTTTCTTT.

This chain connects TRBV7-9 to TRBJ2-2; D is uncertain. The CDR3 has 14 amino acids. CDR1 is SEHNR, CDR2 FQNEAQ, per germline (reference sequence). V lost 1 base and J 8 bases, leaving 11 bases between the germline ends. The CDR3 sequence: CASSLEPVGGELFF. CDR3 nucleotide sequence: TGTGCCAGCAGCTTAGAGCCGGTCGGGGGGGAGCTGTTTTTT.

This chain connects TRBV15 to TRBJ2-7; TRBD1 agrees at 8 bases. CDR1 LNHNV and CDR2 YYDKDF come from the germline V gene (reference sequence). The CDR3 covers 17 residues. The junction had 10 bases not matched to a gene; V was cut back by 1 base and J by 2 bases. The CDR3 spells CATSRAIETDRAYEQYF. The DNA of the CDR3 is TGTGCCACCAGCAGAGCAATAGAAACGGACAGGGCCTACGAGCAGTACTTC.

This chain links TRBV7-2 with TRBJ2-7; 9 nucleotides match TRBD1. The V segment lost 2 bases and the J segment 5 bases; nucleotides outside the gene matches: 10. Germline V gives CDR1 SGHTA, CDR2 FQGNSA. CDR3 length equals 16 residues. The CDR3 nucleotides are TGTGCCAGCAGCTTACTTGGCGGGACAGGGTATGACGAGCAGTACTTC. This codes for CASSLLGGTGYDEQYF.

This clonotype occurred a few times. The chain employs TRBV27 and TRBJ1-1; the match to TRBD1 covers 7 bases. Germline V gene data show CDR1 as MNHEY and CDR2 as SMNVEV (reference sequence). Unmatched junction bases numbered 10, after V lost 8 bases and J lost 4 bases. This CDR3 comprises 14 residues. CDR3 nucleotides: TGTGCCAGCGTGAGGGGGCTAGGGGGCACTGAAGCTTTCTTT. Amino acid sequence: CASVRGLGGTEAFF.

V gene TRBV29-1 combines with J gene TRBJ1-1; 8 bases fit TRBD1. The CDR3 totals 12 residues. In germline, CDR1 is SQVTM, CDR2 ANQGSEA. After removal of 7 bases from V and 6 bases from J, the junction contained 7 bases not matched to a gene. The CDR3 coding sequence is TGCAGCGACGGGACAGGTCGGGCTGAAGCTTTCTTT. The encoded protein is CSDGTGRAEAFF.

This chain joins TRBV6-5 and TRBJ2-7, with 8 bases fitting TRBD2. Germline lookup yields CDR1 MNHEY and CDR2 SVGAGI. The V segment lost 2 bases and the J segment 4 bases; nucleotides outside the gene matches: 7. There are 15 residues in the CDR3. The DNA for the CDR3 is TGTGCCAGCAGTTACGGCGGGGGGCTTCCTTACGAGCAGTACTTC. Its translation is CASSYGGGLPYEQYF.

The DNA for the CDR3 is TGCAGCGTTGAAATTGTGCAGGATGAAAAACTGTTTTTT. This gives the protein CSVEIVQDEKLFF. The chain carries TRBV29-1 and TRBJ1-4; unclear D gene. V lost 2 bases and J lost 6, with 10 bases in between. This CDR3 region has 13 residues. Germline-derived CDR1 and CDR2 are SQVTM and ANQGSEA. The full variable domain, in which reference TRBV29-1 and TRBJ1-4 provide the parts outside the CDR3, is SAVISQKPSRDICQRGTSLTIQCQVDSQVTMMFWYRQQPGQSLTLIATANQGSEATYESGFVIDKFPISRPNLTFSTLTVSNMSPEDSSIYLCSVEIVQDEKLFFGSGTQLSVL.

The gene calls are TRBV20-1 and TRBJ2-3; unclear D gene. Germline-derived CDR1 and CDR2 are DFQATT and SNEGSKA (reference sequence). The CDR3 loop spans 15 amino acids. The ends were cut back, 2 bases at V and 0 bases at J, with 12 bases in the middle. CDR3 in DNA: TGCAGTGCTAGATCATCGACCCCGAGCACAGATACGCAGTATTTT. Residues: CSARSSTPSTDTQYF.

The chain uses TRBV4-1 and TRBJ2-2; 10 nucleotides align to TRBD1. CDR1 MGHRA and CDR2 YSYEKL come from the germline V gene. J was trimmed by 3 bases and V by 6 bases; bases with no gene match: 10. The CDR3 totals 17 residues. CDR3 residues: CASSHAGQGVYTGELFF. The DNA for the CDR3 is TGCGCCAGCAGTCACGCCGGACAGGGGGTATACACCGGGGAGCTGTTTTTT.

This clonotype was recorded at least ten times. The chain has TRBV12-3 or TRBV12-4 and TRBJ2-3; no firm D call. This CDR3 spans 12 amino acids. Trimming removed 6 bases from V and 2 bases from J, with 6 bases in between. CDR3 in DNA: TGTGCCAGCAGCCCCGTCACAGATACGCAGTATTTT. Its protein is CASSPVTDTQYF.

The CDR3 loop reads CASSSPHRDTRPSTQYF. The CDR3 DNA sequence: TGTGCCAGCAGTTCCCCTCACCGGGACACACGACCTTCGACCCAGTACTTC. The chain links TRBV6-5 to TRBJ2-5, with D possibly being TRBD1 (6 bases). Trimming took off 4 bases at V and 7 bases at J, with 25 bases between the two ends. From germline, CDR1 is MNHEY and CDR2 SVGAGI. The CDR3 is 17 amino acids.

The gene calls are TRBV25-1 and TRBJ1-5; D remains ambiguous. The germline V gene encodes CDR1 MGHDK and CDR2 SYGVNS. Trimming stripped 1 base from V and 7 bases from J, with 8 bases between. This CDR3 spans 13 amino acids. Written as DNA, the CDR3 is TGTGCCAGCAGTGAATCGGCAGTCCAGCCCCAGCATTTT. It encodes CASSESAVQPQHF.

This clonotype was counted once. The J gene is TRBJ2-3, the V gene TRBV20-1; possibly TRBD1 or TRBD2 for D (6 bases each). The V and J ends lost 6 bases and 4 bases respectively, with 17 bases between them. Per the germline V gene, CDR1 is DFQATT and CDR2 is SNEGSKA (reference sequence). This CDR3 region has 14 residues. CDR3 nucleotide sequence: TGCAGTGCAGAACAGGGCGGGGTCGCAGATACGCAGTATTTT. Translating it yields CSAEQGGVADTQYF.

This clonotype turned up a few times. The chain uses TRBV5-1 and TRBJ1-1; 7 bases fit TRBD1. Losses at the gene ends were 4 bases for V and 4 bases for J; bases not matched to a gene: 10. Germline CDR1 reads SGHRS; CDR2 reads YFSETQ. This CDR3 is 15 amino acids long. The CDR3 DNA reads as TGCGCCAGCAGCGTCGACACGCAGGGGGGCACTGAAGCTTTCTTT. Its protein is CASSVDTQGGTEAFF. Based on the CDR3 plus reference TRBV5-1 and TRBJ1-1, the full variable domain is KAGVTQTPRYLIKTRGQQVTLSCSPISGHRSVSWYQQTPGQGLQFLFEYFSETQRNKGNFPGRFSGRQFSNSRSEMNVSTLELGDSALYLCASSVDTQGGTEAFFGQGTRLTVV.